This TCR beta chain is from a study of beta chain features in type 1 diabetes. Study-wide results and caveats: Within each of all four CD4+ subsets, Type 1 diabetes patients had TCRB CDR3s that were moderately but significantly shorter. More deletions and fewer insertions at VDJ junctions were found in patients with type 1 diabetes.

This clone was counted only a few times. What it recognizes is unknown. Isolated RNA was reverse transcribed in full, so expressed TCRB transcripts were sequenced. The repertoire was sequenced with immunoSEQ multiplex PCR; TCRdb's copy has only in-frame clones and lacks some. The sample lists over 600,000 clones; 9.5% to 15% were seen once. The CDR3 consists of 14 residues. The J segment lost 5 bases and the V segment lost 6 bases, leaving 4 bases of the junction unmatched. CDR1 MDHEN and CDR2 SYDVKM come from the germline V gene. The material sequenced was naive CD4+ T cells from blood. The TCR was taken from a man in his thirties or forties with type 1 diabetes. The chain combines TRBV28 with TRBJ2-2; 9 nucleotides line up with TRBD1. The CDR3 DNA sequence: TGTGCCAGCAGAGGACAGGGGAGTACCGGGGAGCTGTTTTTT. Translated: CASRGQGSTGELFF.